The 25 T cell receptor beta chains given below trace back to one sample, sequenced in a study of vaccination effects on CD4 cells after COVID-19. Their antigens remain unidentified. Using immunoSEQ multiplex PCR, the repertoire was profiled, and TCRdb retains in-frame clones only, with some absent. The sample shows about 45,000 clones, around 70% of them seen only once. Researchers isolated CD4+ T cells once approximately ten days of culture had elapsed. Participants were given two doses of BNT162b2 or mRNA-1273 vaccine. This specimen was CD4+ T cells from PBMCs cultured without peptide, taken after COVID-19 vaccination. The source is a human donor who received a COVID-19 vaccine.

This clone was observed a few times. This sequence joins TRBV2 and TRBJ1-6; D not resolved. The CDR3 totals 13 residues. Trimming left V 4 bases short and J 5 bases short, with 6 bases between. Germline values: CDR1 SNHLY, CDR2 FYNNEI. The CDR3 protein is CASSVENNSPLHF. DNA of the CDR3: TGTGCCAGCAGTGTCGAGAATAATTCACCCCTCCACTTT.

The rearrangement uses TRBV6-5 and TRBJ2-3; 7 nucleotides align to TRBD1. J was trimmed by 2 bases and V by 6 bases; bases with no gene match: 8. This CDR3 contains 15 residues. CDR1 and CDR2 from the germline V gene are MNHEY and SVGAGI. CDR3 in amino acids: CASRNSGTATDTQYF. CDR3 DNA sequence: TGTGCCAGCAGAAATTCCGGGACAGCCACAGATACGCAGTATTTT.

There are a few counts of this clone. This rearrangement joins TRBV4-1 to TRBJ1-3; maybe TRBD1 (5 bases). CDR1 and CDR2 from the germline V gene are MGHRA and YSYEKL. Trimming cost V 0 bases and J 1 base, with 13 bases left between them. This CDR3 comprises 17 residues. The CDR3 DNA reads TGCGCCAGCAGCCAAGATCCCCGTGGGGGGTCTGGAAACACCATATATTTT. Amino acids: CASSQDPRGGSGNTIYF.

The gene calls are TRBV5-1 and TRBJ2-3, with a possible D match to TRBD2 (6 bases). Germline CDR1 reads SGHRS; CDR2 reads YFSETQ. This CDR3 comprises 14 residues. V was trimmed by 0 bases and J by 1 base, leaving 6 bases between them. As DNA, the CDR3 is TGCGCCAGCAGCTTGGGACTAGGCACAGATACGCAGTATTTT. Translating it yields CASSLGLGTDTQYF.

V and J are TRBV21-1 and TRBJ2-3. TRBV21-1 is a pseudogene locus. The CDR3 covers 18 residues. The CDR3 loop reads CASIQRKRVLRGTDTQYF. The DNA for the CDR3 is TGTGCCAGCATACAACGGAAGCGGGTCTTGAGGGGGACAGATACGCAGTATTTT.

This sequence joins TRBV19 and TRBJ1-4; D ambiguous. The ends were cut back, 6 bases at V and 0 bases at J, with 11 bases in the middle. Germline values: CDR1 LNHDA, CDR2 SQIVND (reference sequence). The CDR3 is 15 amino acids. Here the CDR3 DNA reads TGTGCCAGTAGATCGGACGTTGCAACTAATGAAAAACTGTTTTTT. It codes for CASRSDVATNEKLFF.

The rearrangement links TRBV6-5 to TRBJ2-7; 10 positions match TRBD1. Germline lookup yields CDR1 MNHEY and CDR2 SVGAGI. This CDR3 has 14 amino acids. The trim removed 6 bases at V and 5 bases at J, leaving 7 bases unmatched. CDR3 coding DNA: TGTGCCAGCAGAAGGGACAGGGGTACCCACGAGCAGTACTTC. Protein product: CASRRDRGTHEQYF.

J is TRBJ2-2 and V is TRBV4-1, with a tentative D call TRBD2 (6 bases). Per germline, CDR1 MGHRA and CDR2 YSYEKL. Trimming took off 4 bases at V and 1 base at J, with 10 bases between the two ends. This CDR3 comprises 15 residues. CDR3 protein: CASSRLVLNTGELFF. Here the CDR3 DNA reads TGCGCCAGCAGCCGACTAGTCCTGAACACCGGGGAGCTGTTTTTT.

With respect to this clone: At one end the junction does not follow the germline gene, possibly because of a read error. The chain combines TRBV2 with TRBJ1-2; D ambiguous. The CDR3 has 11 amino acids. Germline values: CDR1 SNHLY, CDR2 FYNNEI. The CDR3, as DNA: TGTGCCAGCAGTGAATACGTGGAAGTCTTGTTC. Translating it yields CASSEYVEVLF.

In this sample, this clone turned up a few times. The chain couples TRBV18 to TRBJ2-5, with D perhaps TRBD1 (6 bases). This CDR3 contains 17 residues. Germline CDR1 KGHSH, CDR2 LQKENI. Trimming removed 5 bases at V and 4 bases at J, with 23 bases between. CDR3 amino acids: CASSLPHGQPDAETQYF. The CDR3, as DNA: TGTGCCAGCTCATTACCGCACGGACAGCCGGACGCAGAGACCCAGTACTTC. The full variable domain, rest sourced from reference TRBV18 and TRBJ2-5, is NAGVMQNPRHLVRRRGQEARLRCSPMKGHSHVYWYRQLPEEGLKFMVYLQKENIIDESGMPKERFSAEFPKEGPSILRIQQVVRGDSAAYFCASSLPHGQPDAETQYFGPGTRLLVL.

This chain links TRBV18 with TRBJ2-5; D is possibly TRBD2 (6 bases). The CDR3 is 14 residues long. V was clipped by 4 bases and J by 5 bases, with 14 bases between them. In germline, CDR1 is KGHSH, CDR2 LQKENI. The CDR3 DNA follows: TGTGCCAGCTCACGGGACTCCGAGACGGAGACCCAGTACTTC. Its protein is CASSRDSETETQYF.

The V and J genes are TRBV7-9 and TRBJ1-4; no firm D call. The CDR3 sequence is 15 residues long. CDR1 SEHNR and CDR2 FQNEAQ come from the germline V gene (reference sequence). Trimming left V 10 bases short and J 0 bases short, with 15 bases between. The CDR3 nucleotides are TGTGCCATCTCACCAATTACAGCAACTAATGAAAAACTGTTTTTT. Its translation is CAISPITATNEKLFF.

V is TRBV5-1 and J is TRBJ1-1; TRBD1 matches 8 bases. The trim removed 0 bases at V and 0 bases at J, leaving 4 bases unmatched. In germline, CDR1 is SGHRS, CDR2 YFSETQ. This CDR3 spans 16 amino acids. The CDR3 is CASSLVWTGLNTEAFF. The CDR3 region has the DNA TGCGCCAGCAGCTTGGTTTGGACAGGGTTGAACACTGAAGCTTTCTTT.

The chain recombines TRBV7-9 with TRBJ1-4; D gene ambiguous. The CDR3 is 15 residues long. Germline V gives CDR1 SEHNR, CDR2 FQNEAQ (reference sequence). V gave up 0 bases and J gave up 4 bases, with 9 bases separating them. CDR3 sequence (DNA): TGTGCCAGCAGCTTAGCCGTTTCCCATAATGAAAAACTGTTTTTT. This gives the protein CASSLAVSHNEKLFF.

The sample holds a few counts of this clone. The CDR3 nucleotides are TGTGCCAGCTCACTAGGAACCTACAATGAGCAGTTCTTC. Amino acid sequence: CASSLGTYNEQFF. This chain uses TRBV2 with TRBJ2-1; D may be TRBD2 (5 bases). The CDR3 spans 13 residues. Between the trimmed V and J ends, which lost 8 bases and 2 bases, there was a span of 10 bases. Germline loops: CDR1 SNHLY, CDR2 FYNNEI.

V gene TRBV15 combines with J gene TRBJ1-2; 9 bases line up with TRBD1. Trimming at V came to 0 bases and at J to 3 bases, leaving 2 bases not matched to a gene. Looked up from germline, CDR1 is LNHNV and CDR2 is YYDKDF (reference sequence). The length of the CDR3 is 15 residues. The CDR3 is CATSREQGADYGYTF. The CDR3 DNA follows: TGTGCCACCAGCAGAGAACAGGGGGCTGACTATGGCTACACCTTC.

This CDR3 is CASSLVAGRWGEQFF. The CDR3 DNA sequence: TGTGCCAGCAGCTTAGTAGCGGGACGGTGGGGTGAGCAGTTCTTC. The rearrangement joins TRBV7-7 to TRBJ2-1, with TRBD2 identical over 8 bases. Germline lookup yields CDR1 SSHAT and CDR2 FNYEAQ (reference sequence). The CDR3 consists of 15 residues. J lost 9 bases, V lost 1 base, and 8 bases had no gene match.

V gene TRBV6-2 or TRBV6-3 combines with J gene TRBJ2-7; no reliable D call. V was trimmed by 0 bases and J by 2 bases, leaving 17 bases between them. CDR1 is MNHEY, CDR2 SVGEGT, per germline. This CDR3 spans 17 amino acids. The CDR3 here is CASSYSEKNSGPYEQYF. The DNA for the CDR3 is TGTGCCAGCAGTTACTCGGAAAAAAACTCGGGCCCCTACGAGCAGTACTTC.

This clone turned up a few times. This chain uses TRBV10-1 with TRBJ1-4; D may be TRBD1 (5 bases). CDR3 length: 15 residues. V was cut by 5 bases and J by 0 bases, with 10 bases left in between. Germline assignment: CDR1 WNHNN and CDR2 SYGVQD (reference sequence). DNA for the CDR3: TGCGCCAGCAGTATGGGGACTGCAACTAATGAAAAACTGTTTTTT. This encodes CASSMGTATNEKLFF.

The CDR3 DNA reads TGCGCCAGCAGCTTGGCAGGGGACATCAACTATGGCTACACCTTC. This codes for CASSLAGDINYGYTF. This sequence joins TRBV5-1 and TRBJ1-2, with D possibly being TRBD1 (6 bases). The V and J ends lost 0 bases and 2 bases respectively, with 11 bases between them. The CDR3 extends over 15 amino acids. Germline loops: CDR1 SGHRS, CDR2 YFSETQ.

This clone occurred once. The V gene is TRBV2, the J gene TRBJ1-2; a weak D match, TRBD1 (5 bases). The germline gives CDR1 SNHLY, CDR2 FYNNEI. V gave up 5 bases and J gave up 4 bases, with 8 bases separating them. This CDR3 has 12 amino acids. DNA of the CDR3: TGTGCCAGCAGTCTAGGGACCTATGGCTACACCTTC. Protein sequence: CASSLGTYGYTF.

The V and J genes are TRBV30 and TRBJ2-3; TRBD2 aligns across 7 bases. The trim removed 0 bases at V and 5 bases at J, leaving 5 bases unmatched. Germline V gene data show CDR1 as GTSNPN and CDR2 as SVGIG (reference sequence). This CDR3 has 14 amino acids. The CDR3, as DNA: TGTGCCTGGAGTGTCGCTTGGGGGGGAGATACGCAGTATTTT. Amino acids: CAWSVAWGGDTQYF.

V is TRBV4-1 and J is TRBJ1-3, with 10 bases aligning to TRBD1. The trim removed 5 bases at V and 2 bases at J, leaving 6 bases unmatched. Germline V gene lookup returns CDR1 MGHRA and CDR2 YSYEKL. The CDR3 runs to 16 residues. The CDR3, as DNA: TGCGCCAGCAGCGTCGACAGGGGGCTGACTGGAAACACCATATATTTT. Residues: CASSVDRGLTGNTIYF.

V gene TRBV5-1 combines with J gene TRBJ1-1; no clear D. The V gene lost 0 bases and the J gene lost 0 bases, with 15 bases spanning the gap. CDR1 is SGHRS and CDR2 is YFSETQ in the germline V gene. The CDR3 loop spans 17 amino acids. CDR3 sequence: CASSLDSSYLLNTEAFF. CDR3 in DNA: TGCGCCAGCAGCTTGGACAGCTCTTACTTATTGAACACTGAAGCTTTCTTT.

The rearrangement links TRBV27 to TRBJ1-5; the D is unclear. CDR1 is MNHEY, CDR2 SMNVEV, per germline (reference sequence). Trimming left V 3 bases short and J 6 bases short, with 6 bases between. This CDR3 contains 12 residues. CDR3 bases: TGTGCCAGCAGTTTTATGGGTCAGCCCCAGCATTTT. Translation: CASSFMGQPQHF.